This T cell receptor (beta chain) stems from a study of beta chain features in type 1 diabetes. TCRB transcripts that were expressed got sequenced, as all of the isolated RNA had been reverse transcribed. Generated by immunoSEQ multiplex PCR, the TCRdb table keeps only in-frame clones and is missing some. The sample has more than 300,000 clones; less than 15% are singletons. The CDR3 totals 18 residues. CDR1 SGHKS and CDR2 YYEKEE come from the germline V gene (reference sequence). Germline trimming cut 0 bases from V and 0 bases from J; bases unmatched to any gene: 9. The sequence came from a woman aged 18-30 years in good health. V usage is TRBV5-5 and J usage is TRBJ2-4, with 7 nucleotides matching TRBD1. The specimen sequenced was naive CD4+ T cells from blood. The CDR3 here is CASSLEVPGQLAKNIQYF. The CDR3 DNA is TGTGCCAGCAGCTTGGAGGTGCCGGGACAGTTAGCCAAAAACATTCAGTACTTC.